Listed here are 25 T cell receptor beta chains from one sample, sequenced in a study of tumor-infiltrating lymphocytes in primary liver carcinoma. A primer in the constant region served to generate TCR beta cDNA from approximately 450 ng of total RNA. What produced the TCR beta libraries was three nested multiplex PCR rounds using slightly modified ARM-PCR. Use of TRBV1-TRBV30 forward primers with a C-beta reverse primer characterized the first two PCR rounds, which lasted roughly 9 cycles each. TCRdb reprocessed the multiplex PCR reads with MiXCR, giving one entry per CDR3 protein. The sample lists almost 200,000 distinct CDR3 sequences, around three fifths occurring once. Germline DNA was extracted alongside blood RNA, which was obtained from unsorted whole blood. Sequencing used peripheral blood. All receptors derive from a woman aged 55-75 years with primary liver carcinoma and hepatitis B virus infection.

This clonotype was seen ten or more times. The chain carries TRBV6-5 and TRBJ1-6; 7 nucleotides agree with TRBD1. Unmatched junction bases numbered 8, after V lost 6 bases and J lost 6 bases. Per the germline V gene, CDR1 is MNHEY and CDR2 is SVGAGI. CDR3 length: 15 amino acids. The CDR3 reads CASSRTRQGNSPLHF. Written as DNA, the CDR3 is TGTGCCAGCAGCCGGACCCGACAGGGTAATTCACCCCTCCACTTT.

Many counts were recorded for this clonotype. The V and J genes are TRBV12-3 or TRBV12-4 and TRBJ1-1; unclear D gene. The CDR3 is made up of 12 amino acids. Deletions cut 1 base from V and 6 bases from J, with 6 bases between. CDR3 region: CASSLGVAEAFF. The CDR3 DNA sequence: TGTGCCAGCAGTTTAGGGGTGGCTGAAGCTTTCTTT.

This clonotype showed up many times. The CDR3 DNA is TGTGCCAGCAGTTCCCCTTCAATCACAGATACGCAGTATTTT. This sequence encodes CASSSPSITDTQYF. The V call is TRBV6-5, the J call TRBJ2-3; D not resolved. Germline CDR1 and CDR2: MNHEY and SVGAGI. V shed 4 bases and J shed 2 bases, with 10 bases lying between them. The CDR3 runs to 14 residues.

This clonotype showed up many times. The rearrangement uses TRBV11-2 and TRBJ2-3; 7 bases fit TRBD2. The CDR3 length is 18 residues. The germline CDR1 and CDR2 sequences are SGHAT and FQNNGV. V dropped 1 base and J dropped 0; count of bases not matched to a gene: 10. As DNA, the CDR3 is TGTGCCAGCAGCTTAGCTCCCTCGGGTAGCGGGAGCACAGATACGCAGTATTTT. Translating it yields CASSLAPSGSGSTDTQYF.

The chain combines TRBV28 with TRBJ1-6; D remains ambiguous. Germline CDR1 is MDHEN and CDR2 is SYDVKM. The V and J ends lost 6 bases and 6 bases respectively, with 15 bases between them. The CDR3 has 15 amino acids. CDR3 nucleotide sequence: TGTGCCAGCAGCCCGGCGGAGGTCCTTAATTCACCCCTCCACTTT. Translation gives CASSPAEVLNSPLHF.

The chain combines TRBV29-1 with TRBJ2-1; 9 bases align to TRBD2. V was pared by 7 bases and J by 11 bases, with 15 bases of the junction left unmatched. The CDR3 is 14 amino acids. Germline values: CDR1 SQVTM, CDR2 ANQGSEA. The CDR3 region has the DNA TGCAGCGATGGAGGCGGGAGGGCTGAGAAAAAGCAGTTCTTC. Translating it yields CSDGGGRAEKKQFF.

On this clonotype: A much larger clone sits a single nucleotide away, making a read error possible. Since no conserved phenylalanine or tryptophan closes the CDR3, a read error is the likely cause. V usage is TRBV29-1 and J usage is TRBJ2-1; 9 bases are shared with TRBD2. This CDR3 comprises 14 residues. Losses at the gene ends were 5 bases for V and 6 bases for J; bases not matched to a gene: 8. Looked up from germline, CDR1 is SQVTM and CDR2 is ANQGSEA. The CDR3 region is CSVWGGRAANEQFL. CDR3 bases: TGCAGCGTTTGGGGCGGGAGGGCCGCCAATGAGCAGTTCTTA.

In regard to this clonotype: The CDR3 does not end in the conserved phenylalanine or tryptophan, so this is likely a read error. The rearrangement joins TRBV5-1 to TRBJ2-1, with D tentatively TRBD2 (6 bases). Germline V CDR1 and CDR2: SGHRS, YFSETQ. Deletions cut 4 bases from V and 10 bases from J, with 21 bases between. CDR3 length: 15 amino acids. Here the CDR3 DNA reads TGCGCCAGCAGCGGGAGAGGGGCGGGAACCTCCGAGCAGTTCTCC. This encodes CASSGRGAGTSEQFS.

This clonotype was detected many times. The V call is TRBV6-6, the J call TRBJ1-1, with D unclear. The germline V gene has CDR1 MNHNY and CDR2 SVGAGI (reference sequence). Between the trimmed V and J ends, which lost 7 bases and 0 bases, there was a span of 18 bases. The length of the CDR3 is 16 residues. In DNA form, the CDR3 reads TGTGCCAGCAATCACCTCCGGACCGGTCTGAACACTGAAGCTTTCTTT. It codes for CASNHLRTGLNTEAFF.

This clonotype was detected many times. This sequence joins TRBV28 and TRBJ1-5, with D perhaps TRBD1 (5 bases). Trimming removed 4 bases from V and 15 bases from J, with 16 bases in between. The V gene's germline CDR1 is MDHEN and CDR2 SYDVKM. The CDR3 length is 12 residues. This CDR3 reads CASSSTGPIWHF. Written as DNA, the CDR3 is TGTGCCAGCAGTTCCACGGGACCCATCTGGCATTTT.

The chain joins TRBV5-1 to TRBJ2-3, with 10 bases identical to TRBD2. Trimming removed 1 base from V and 8 bases from J; junction bases left unmatched: 4. The CDR3 extends over 14 amino acids. The V gene's germline CDR1 is SGHRS and CDR2 YFSETQ. The CDR3, as DNA: TGCGCCAGCAGCTTGAGTAGCGGGGGGATTACGCAGTATTTT. This translates into CASSLSSGGITQYF.

In this sample, this clonotype turned up once. The V and J genes are TRBV12-3 or TRBV12-4 and TRBJ2-7; D is possibly TRBD2 (5 bases). V was pared by 9 bases and J by 2 bases, with 17 bases between. This CDR3 spans 14 amino acids. The CDR3 DNA reads as TGTGCCAGTACCAGCGACGCGGGCCCCTACGAGCAGTACTTC. It specifies CASTSDAGPYEQYF.

The sample holds a few counts of this clonotype. The rearrangement links TRBV28 to TRBJ1-1; 9 bases map to TRBD1. This CDR3 has 18 residues. Trimming took 1 base from V and 1 from J; bases not matched to a gene: 10. Germline assignment: CDR1 MDHEN and CDR2 SYDVKM. The CDR3 reads CASSLYPLGQGPNTEAFF. As DNA, the CDR3 is TGTGCCAGCAGTTTATACCCCCTCGGACAGGGGCCGAACACTGAAGCTTTCTTT.

The chain is built from TRBV28 and TRBJ2-7, with D unresolved. This CDR3 region has 14 residues. Trimming took off 6 bases at V and 3 bases at J, with 15 bases between the two ends. The germline gives CDR1 MDHEN, CDR2 SYDVKM. This CDR3 is CASSPLSEYYEQYF. The CDR3 coding sequence is TGTGCCAGCAGCCCTCTGAGCGAGTACTACGAGCAGTACTTC.

This clonotype has ten or more counts. In DNA form, the CDR3 reads TGTGCCAGCAGCGGGGAAGTGGGCACCGGGGAGCTGTTTTTT. Protein: CASSGEVGTGELFF. This chain links TRBV12-3 or TRBV12-4 with TRBJ2-2, with D maybe TRBD2 (5 bases). This CDR3 region has 14 residues. The V gene lost 6 bases and the J gene lost 4 bases, with 12 bases spanning the gap.

A remark on this clonotype: This may come from a read error, since a much larger clone is one base off. This chain links TRBV12-3 or TRBV12-4 with TRBJ1-5; D unclear. CDR3 length: 15 residues. The CDR3 DNA follows: TGTGCCAGCAGTTCGAGGGCCGGGAGCAATCAGCCCAAGCATTTT. Encoded protein: CASSSRAGSNQPKHF.

With respect to this clonotype: A much larger clonotype is one base distant, so this may be a read error. The chain recombines TRBV12-3 or TRBV12-4 with TRBJ1-1, with 8 nucleotides matching TRBD1. Losses at the gene ends were 10 bases for V and 1 base for J; bases not matched to a gene: 8. This CDR3 has 14 residues. This CDR3 reads CANTRTGRNTEAFF. In nucleotides, the CDR3 is TGTGCCAACACCCGGACAGGGAGGAACACTGAAGCTTTCTTT.

About this clonotype: The missing conserved phenylalanine or tryptophan at the end of this CDR3 makes a read error likely. The chain joins TRBV11-3 to TRBJ2-7, with D perhaps matching TRBD2 (6 bases). Germline V gene data show CDR1 as SGHNT and CDR2 as YENEEA. The CDR3 is made up of 15 amino acids. CDR3 nucleotide sequence: TGTGTCAGCAGCTTAGGAGGGACTGGAGCCTACGAGCAGTACATC. Residues: CVSSLGGTGAYEQYI.

Of note for this clonotype: Because the CDR3 is missing its conserved closing phenylalanine or tryptophan, this is likely a read error. The rearrangement uses TRBV11-2 and TRBJ2-6; the match to TRBD1 covers 7 bases. Trimming took 2 bases from V and 2 from J; bases not matched to a gene: 12. This CDR3 has 19 residues. Looked up from germline, CDR1 is SGHAT and CDR2 is FQNNGV. The CDR3 DNA follows: TGTGCCAGCAGCTTACGACCTACGGGACAGATAGCTGGGGCCAACGTCCTGACTTTA. Amino acid sequence: CASSLRPTGQIAGANVLTL.

Concerning this clonotype itself: A read error is possible here, since a much larger clone lies one base away. This sequence joins TRBV6-5 and TRBJ2-3; TRBD1 matches 7 bases. The CDR3 is made up of 15 amino acids. Losses at the gene ends were 5 bases for V and 3 bases for J; bases not matched to a gene: 8. The germline gives CDR1 MNHEY, CDR2 SVGAGI. CDR3 sequence: CASSPRQGWTDTQYF. The CDR3 nucleotides read TGTGCCAGCAGTCCACGACAGGGCTGGACAGATACGCAGTATTTT.

A remark on this clonotype: Just one base apart from a much larger clone, this may be a read error. The J gene is TRBJ2-2, the V gene TRBV6-6; no definite D call. Trimming removed 8 bases from V and 5 bases from J, with 18 bases in between. Germline CDR1 reads MNHNY; CDR2 reads SVGAGI (reference sequence). This CDR3 spans 15 amino acids. DNA of the CDR3: TGTGCCAGCCTCGGGTCCAGCGAGTTAACCGGGGAGCTGTTTTTT. It codes for CASLGSSELTGELFF.

Written as DNA, the CDR3 is TGTGCTAACAGCACCTCATCGGGCGGGACAGGGAGCTCCTACGAGCAGTACTTC. Its protein is CANSTSSGGTGSSYEQYF. This chain joins TRBV11-2 and TRBJ2-7; 9 nucleotides match TRBD1. The CDR3 runs to 18 residues. Germline V gene sequence: CDR1 SGHAT, CDR2 FQNNGV.

With respect to this clonotype: One base away lies a much larger clone, so this may be a sequencing read error. The chain carries TRBV7-9 and TRBJ2-2; no definite D call. V lost 4 bases and J 6 bases, leaving 3 bases between the germline ends. CDR1 SEHNR and CDR2 FQNEAQ come from the germline V gene (reference sequence). This CDR3 is built from 11 residues. CDR3 nucleotide sequence: TGTGCCAGCAGCTCCTCCGGGGAGCTGTTTTTT. As protein: CASSSSGELFF. The complete variable domain, with remaining parts taken from reference TRBV7-9 and TRBJ2-2, reads DTGVSQNPRHKITKRGQNVTFRCDPISEHNRLYWYRQTLGQGPEFLTYFQNEAQLEKSRLLSDRFSAERPKGSFSTLEIQRTEQGDSAMYLCASSSSGELFFGEGSRLTVL.

Of note for this clonotype: A clone one base away is much larger, so this may be a read error. The V gene is TRBV6-1, the J gene TRBJ2-1; TRBD2 agrees at 9 bases. Germline CDR1 is MNHNS and CDR2 is SASEGT. V lost 6 bases and J lost 5; bases outside the gene matches: 20. This CDR3 is built from 19 residues. CDR3 bases: TGTGCCAGCAGCCAAATAACGAGGATTAGCGGGAGAAGGGACAATGAGCAGTTCTTC. This sequence encodes CASSQITRISGRRDNEQFF.

This clonotype was seen a handful of times. The V gene is TRBV24-1, the J gene TRBJ2-5; D possibly corresponds to TRBD2 (5 bases). V lost 1 base to trimming and J lost 5 bases, with 10 bases between them. The CDR3 covers 14 residues. Germline V CDR1 and CDR2: KGHDR, SFDVKD. Here the CDR3 reads CATSDFRGRETQYF. The CDR3 DNA is TGTGCCACCAGTGATTTTCGGGGTCGGGAGACCCAGTACTTC.